The 3 T cell receptor beta chains below all came from one sample that was sequenced in a study of blood T cell repertoires in COVID-19. The method was immunoSEQ multiplex PCR; TCRdb's version includes in-frame clones alone and lacks a portion of them. The data show about 360,000 clones, with 70% to 90% seen just once and about 3% held by the top ten. Sample: peripheral blood. Receptors were obtained from a human donor in a cohort sampled during active COVID-19.

This clone was seen only a few times. CDR3 residues: CASITQGSEGEAFF. Written as DNA, the CDR3 is TGTGCCAGCATAACACAGGGGTCCGAGGGAGAAGCTTTCTTT. The V gene is TRBV6-5, the J gene TRBJ1-1, with TRBD1 identical over 7 bases. The CDR3 is 14 amino acids. Looked up from germline, CDR1 is MNHEY and CDR2 is SVGAGI. With 7 bases clipped from V and 8 bases from J, the junction kept 13 bases outside the gene matches.

The V and J genes are TRBV27 and TRBJ2-7, with D possibly TRBD1 on 5 matching bases. Germline V gene sequence: CDR1 MNHEY, CDR2 SMNVEV (reference sequence). The CDR3 has 16 amino acids. The germline V and J ends were trimmed by 2 bases and 2 bases, with 16 bases remaining between them. The CDR3 region has the DNA TGTGCCAGCAGTTTACTAAGGATTGGCAGGGCCTACGAGCAGTACTTC. Amino acid sequence: CASSLLRIGRAYEQYF.

The rearrangement uses TRBV11-2 and TRBJ2-7; D is possibly TRBD2 (5 bases). CDR3 length: 13 amino acids. Germline-derived CDR1 and CDR2 are SGHAT and FQNNGV. V was trimmed by 7 bases and J by 3 bases, leaving 13 bases between them. CDR3 coding DNA: TGTGCCAGCACCACCGGGATTCGCTACGAGCAGTACTTC. Protein product: CASTTGIRYEQYF.